A single sample gave rise to the 20 T cell receptor beta chains below, sequenced in a study of graft-versus-host responses after intestinal transplantation. These receptors are not linked to any known antigen. Produced via immunoSEQ multiplex PCR; TCRdb's table is partial and in-frame only. The sample lists about 59,000 clones; 94% were seen once. Here the sequenced sample was unstimulated CD4+ T cells sorted from spleen or lymph node cells, taken before transplant. Source of these receptors: a human donor who was the organ donor for an intestinal transplant.

This rearrangement joins TRBV7-9 to TRBJ2-1; perhaps D is TRBD1 or TRBD2 (6 bases each). The CDR3 extends over 18 amino acids. Germline lookup yields CDR1 SEHNR and CDR2 FQNEAQ (reference sequence). The ends were cut back, 1 base at V and 2 bases at J, with 18 bases in the middle. In DNA form, the CDR3 reads TGTGCCAGCAGCTTAGGGGGGGCCCTCGGGTTAACCTACAATGAGCAGTTCTTC. Translation: CASSLGGALGLTYNEQFF.

The rearrangement links TRBV4-2 to TRBJ2-1; D ambiguous. The V end lost 0 bases, the J end lost 7 bases, and 13 bases lay between the germline ends. The germline gives CDR1 LGHNA, CDR2 YNFKEQ. The CDR3 contains 15 residues. Here the CDR3 reads CASSQDSSLANEQFF. The CDR3 nucleotides read TGTGCCAGCAGCCAAGATTCCTCGTTAGCAAATGAGCAGTTCTTC.

The chain has TRBV11-1 and TRBJ2-2; 7 nucleotides line up with TRBD2. With 5 bases clipped from V and 3 bases from J, the junction kept 15 bases outside the gene matches. CDR3 length: 18 amino acids. The germline V gene has CDR1 SGHAT and CDR2 FQDESV (reference sequence). The CDR3 is CASSPRLGLLADTGELFF. Here the CDR3 DNA reads TGTGCCAGCAGCCCGAGATTAGGACTGCTAGCGGACACCGGGGAGCTGTTTTTT.

This clone is a singleton in its sample. The chain uses TRBV2 and TRBJ1-1; D gene unclear. This CDR3 comprises 13 residues. From germline, CDR1 is SNHLY and CDR2 FYNNEI. Trimming took off 7 bases at V and 1 base at J, with 10 bases between the two ends. In DNA form, the CDR3 reads TGTGCCAGCAACAAAGGGTCGAACACTGAAGCTTTCTTT. It encodes CASNKGSNTEAFF.

The chain uses TRBV7-8 and TRBJ2-7; 10 bases match TRBD2. Per germline, CDR1 SGHVS and CDR2 FQNEAQ. CDR3 length equals 15 residues. V shed 6 bases and J 2 bases; nucleotides not matched to a gene: 7. The CDR3 DNA is TGTGCCAGCAGTCTTATAGCGGGGGGCCCCTACGAGCAGTACTTC. Translated, it gives CASSLIAGGPYEQYF. The full variable domain, in which reference TRBV7-8 and TRBJ2-7 provide the parts outside the CDR3, is GAGVSQSPRYKVAKRGQDVALRCDPISGHVSLFWYQQALGQGPEFLTYFQNEAQLDKSGLPSDRFFAERPEGSVSTLKIQRTQQEDSAVYLCASSLIAGGPYEQYFGPGTRLTVT.

The chain has TRBV18 and TRBJ2-7; 9 bases are shared with TRBD1. The germline V gene encodes CDR1 KGHSH and CDR2 LQKENI. The V gene end was trimmed by 8 bases and the J gene end by 4 bases; junction bases not matched to a gene: 9. The CDR3 is 14 residues long. CDR3 bases: TGTGCCAGCGCCCGGGACAGGGATATTTACGAGCAGTACTTC. It specifies CASARDRDIYEQYF.

The chain employs TRBV6-6 and TRBJ1-4; D gene ambiguous. V was shortened by 8 bases and J by 7 bases, with 8 bases between the two germline ends. This CDR3 is 11 amino acids long. Germline V gene data show CDR1 as MNHNY and CDR2 as SVGAGI (reference sequence). CDR3 nucleotides: TGTGCCAGCCATTCGGGTGAAAAACTGTTTTTT. Its protein product is CASHSGEKLFF.

The V call is TRBV7-9, the J call TRBJ2-5; no firm D call. The assigned J gene may be wrong: the sequence end matches TRBJ2-7 better. The CDR3 totals 12 residues. CDR1 and CDR2 from the germline V gene are SEHNR and FQNEAQ (reference sequence). In DNA form, the CDR3 reads TGTGCCAGCAGCTTAGAATCCTACGAGCAGTACTTC. Encoded protein: CASSLESYEQYF.

The rearrangement links TRBV5-1 to TRBJ2-3; D uncertain. The germline V gene encodes CDR1 SGHRS and CDR2 YFSETQ. The CDR3 length is 17 residues. The V end was cut by 0 bases, the J end by 0 bases, with 14 bases between. CDR3 protein: CASSLGASSQSTDTQYF. The CDR3 DNA follows: TGCGCCAGCAGCTTGGGAGCTTCAAGCCAGAGCACAGATACGCAGTATTTT.

This chain joins TRBV7-2 and TRBJ2-6; no firm D call. V lost 1 base, J lost 5 bases, and 12 bases lay in between. This CDR3 is built from 16 residues. Germline V CDR1 and CDR2: SGHTA, FQGNSA. CDR3 region: CASSLGTTLWANVLTF. CDR3 nucleotides: TGTGCCAGCAGCTTAGGGACGACACTCTGGGCCAACGTCCTGACTTTC.

This chain links TRBV5-1 with TRBJ1-5, with D possibly matching TRBD1 (5 bases). In germline, CDR1 is SGHRS, CDR2 YFSETQ. The CDR3 is 15 amino acids. V shed 0 bases and J shed 1 base, with 8 bases lying between them. The CDR3 DNA reads as TGCGCCAGCAGCTTGGATCAGGGCAGCAATCAGCCCCAGCATTTT. Amino acids: CASSLDQGSNQPQHF.

V gene TRBV15 combines with J gene TRBJ1-1; 7 nucleotides line up with TRBD1. CDR1 and CDR2 (germline): LNHNV, YYDKDF (reference sequence). Trimming took 1 base from V and 1 from J; bases not matched to a gene: 6. CDR3 length: 16 amino acids. Here the CDR3 DNA reads TGTGCCACCAGCAGAGGAACAGGGGCCAAGAACACTGAAGCTTTCTTT. Translating it yields CATSRGTGAKNTEAFF.

This chain joins TRBV2 and TRBJ1-6, with TRBD1 matching 9 bases. CDR1 SNHLY and CDR2 FYNNEI come from the germline V gene. The CDR3 is made up of 15 amino acids. V was clipped by 5 bases and J by 11 bases; unmatched bases: 10. CDR3 bases: TGTGCCAGCAGTCCCCTAGACAGGGGGAGAACACCCCTCCACTTT. Translating it yields CASSPLDRGRTPLHF.

The chain has TRBV18 and TRBJ1-1, with D possibly being TRBD1 (6 bases). The germline V gene has CDR1 KGHSH and CDR2 LQKENI. V was trimmed by 4 bases and J by 2 bases, leaving 11 bases between them. The CDR3 has 14 residues. The CDR3 region has the DNA TGTGCCAGCTCACTTAAGGGGGTTAACACTGAAGCTTTCTTT. Translating gives CASSLKGVNTEAFF.

The rearrangement links TRBV2 to TRBJ1-2; D might be TRBD1 (5 bases). The V gene lost 6 bases and the J gene lost 7 bases, with 15 bases spanning the gap. CDR1 SNHLY and CDR2 FYNNEI come from the germline V gene. The CDR3 sequence is 13 residues long. CDR3 sequence reads: CASRGEGPSGYTF. The CDR3 region has the DNA TGTGCCAGCAGGGGGGAGGGACCGAGTGGCTACACCTTC.

The V call is TRBV9, the J call TRBJ1-1, with 8 bases aligning to TRBD1. V dropped 0 bases and J dropped 7; count of bases not matched to a gene: 8. CDR1 and CDR2 from the germline V gene are SGDLS and YYNGEE. The CDR3 loop spans 15 amino acids. CDR3 coding DNA: TGTGCCAGCAGCGTAGTGAGGACAGGGACGGTTGAAGCTTTCTTT. It translates to CASSVVRTGTVEAFF.

J is TRBJ2-7 and V is TRBV7-2; D call uncertain. The CDR3 is 13 amino acids. Per the germline V gene, CDR1 is SGHTA and CDR2 is FQGNSA. V was trimmed by 1 base and J by 11 bases, leaving 15 bases between them. The CDR3 sequence is CASSLERSAGKYF. The CDR3 DNA reads TGTGCCAGCAGCTTAGAAAGATCGGCTGGGAAGTACTTC.

As for this clone: The junction does not match germline at one end; this may be a read error. The V gene is TRBV11-2, the J gene TRBJ1-1; D gene uncertain. The CDR3 sequence is 16 residues long. CDR1 and CDR2 from the germline V gene are SGHAT and FQNNGV. CDR3: CVSSLGLGSLNTEAFF. As DNA, the CDR3 is TGTGTCAGCAGCTTAGGGTTAGGCAGCTTGAACACTGAAGCTTTCTTT.

The V gene is TRBV18, the J gene TRBJ1-2; D not certain. The ends were cut back, 3 bases at V and 5 bases at J, with 10 bases in the middle. The CDR3 has 13 amino acids. Germline V CDR1 and CDR2: KGHSH, LQKENI. In DNA, the CDR3 is TGTGCCAGCTCACCGAACGGTGAATATGGCTACACCTTC. Translated: CASSPNGEYGYTF.

In its sample, this clone was seen once. The rearrangement links TRBV19 to TRBJ1-4; D not certain. The CDR3 extends over 15 amino acids. Germline CDR1 LNHDA, CDR2 SQIVND (reference sequence). The germline V and J ends were trimmed by 6 bases and 0 bases, with 11 bases remaining between them. CDR3 sequence reads: CASRGWVATNEKLFF. CDR3 DNA sequence: TGTGCCAGTAGGGGCTGGGTCGCAACTAATGAAAAACTGTTTTTT. Full variable domain (outside the CDR3, taken from reference TRBV19 and TRBJ1-4): DGGITQSPKYLFRKEGQNVTLSCEQNLNHDAMYWYRQDPGQGLRLIYYSQIVNDFQKGDIAEGYSVSREKKESFPLTVTSAQKNPTAFYLCASRGWVATNEKLFFGSGTQLSVL.